These 24 T cell receptor beta chains originate from one sample sequenced in a study of early T cells in non-severe SARS-CoV-2 infection. TCRdb re-derived calls from the 5' RACE reads in MiXCR, one entry per CDR3 protein. The sample has around 71,000 distinct CDR3 sequences, more than 8% seen once. Sample: whole blood, taken at baseline. These receptors originate from an adult who was a healthcare worker with PCR-confirmed SARS-CoV-2 infection or an uninfected control (not recorded which).

This clonotype came up a few times. The chain uses TRBV3-1 and TRBJ2-7; D not certain. The CDR3 extends over 12 amino acids. With 1 base removed from V and 2 bases from J, the gap between germline ends came to 3 bases. CDR1 LGHDT and CDR2 YNNKEL come from the germline V gene (reference sequence). The CDR3 nucleotides are TGTGCCAGCAGCCAAGCCACCTACGAGCAGTACTTC. It is translated as CASSQATYEQYF.

This clonotype was recorded many times. The chain recombines TRBV7-2 with TRBJ2-5, with 7 nucleotides matching TRBD1. The junction had 6 bases not matched to a gene; V was cut back by 2 bases and J by 3 bases. There are 15 residues in the CDR3. Germline assignment: CDR1 SGHTA and CDR2 FQGNSA. The CDR3 loop reads CASSLMGQREETQYF. The DNA of the CDR3 is TGTGCCAGCAGCTTAATGGGACAGCGAGAAGAGACCCAGTACTTC.

This clonotype has only a few counts. This rearrangement joins TRBV7-2 to TRBJ2-7, with 9 bases fitting TRBD1. The CDR3 is made up of 12 amino acids. The J segment lost 2 bases and the V segment lost 8 bases, leaving 1 base of the junction unmatched. Germline CDR1 SGHTA, CDR2 FQGNSA. The CDR3 DNA follows: TGTGCCAGCGGACAGGGGACCTACGAGCAGTACTTC. Protein product: CASGQGTYEQYF.

This clonotype was detected many times. The chain combines TRBV19 with TRBJ2-7, with 11 bases fitting TRBD2. From germline, CDR1 is LNHDA and CDR2 SQIVND (reference sequence). The junction had 12 bases not matched to a gene; V was cut back by 8 bases and J by 6 bases. The CDR3 contains 15 residues. This CDR3 is CASRTLAGGSGEQYF. The DNA for the CDR3 is TGTGCCAGTCGGACCCTAGCGGGAGGTTCGGGCGAGCAGTACTTC.

This clonotype has more than one count but fewer than ten. The chain is built from TRBV20-1 and TRBJ2-7, with 8 positions matching TRBD2. V shed 5 bases, J shed 2 bases, and the junction held 5 bases outside the gene matches. CDR3 length: 13 amino acids. Per the germline V gene, CDR1 is DFQATT and CDR2 is SNEGSKA (reference sequence). CDR3 in amino acids: CSAGQRGTYEQYF. CDR3 in DNA: TGCAGTGCTGGCCAGCGGGGGACCTACGAGCAGTACTTC.

This clonotype was seen a handful of times. The V call is TRBV11-2, the J call TRBJ2-7; D not resolved. Germline V gives CDR1 SGHAT, CDR2 FQNNGV. The CDR3 has 14 amino acids. V lost 5 bases and J lost 2, with 13 bases in between. The CDR3 sequence is CASSPGRYPYEQYF. CDR3 DNA: TGTGCCAGCAGCCCAGGAAGGTATCCCTACGAGCAGTACTTC.

This clonotype was counted between two and nine times. This chain links TRBV4-3 with TRBJ2-7, with 11 positions matching TRBD2. Germline-derived CDR1 and CDR2 are LGHNA and YSLEER. Losses at the gene ends were 5 bases for V and 7 bases for J; bases not matched to a gene: 7. CDR3 size: 14 residues. CDR3 bases: TGCGCCAGCAGCGTGCTAGCGGGAGGAGGGGAGCAGTACTTC. Translated: CASSVLAGGGEQYF.

This chain connects TRBV14 to TRBJ2-7, with TRBD2 matching 8 bases. Per the germline V gene, CDR1 is SGHDN and CDR2 is FVKESK. Germline trimming cut 0 bases from V and 3 bases from J; bases unmatched to any gene: 4. This CDR3 region has 15 residues. CDR3 amino acids: CASSQDLAGYYEQYF. In nucleotides, the CDR3 is TGTGCCAGCAGCCAAGATTTAGCGGGGTACTACGAGCAGTACTTC.

V is TRBV28 and J is TRBJ2-3, with D possibly TRBD1 on 5 matching bases. The CDR3 length is 13 residues. Germline lookup yields CDR1 MDHEN and CDR2 SYDVKM. Trimming left V 6 bases short and J 2 bases short, with 9 bases between. CDR3 in DNA: TGTGCCAGCAGCGGACACCACACAGATACGCAGTATTTT. Encoded protein: CASSGHHTDTQYF.

The chain has TRBV28 and TRBJ1-1, with TRBD1 as a possible D gene (5 bases). CDR1 is MDHEN and CDR2 is SYDVKM in the germline V gene. The CDR3 extends over 15 amino acids. Trimming removed 5 bases at V and 4 bases at J, with 17 bases between. The CDR3 loop reads CASSPEGFGGTEAFF. The CDR3 DNA sequence: TGTGCCAGCAGTCCCGAGGGTTTCGGGGGCACTGAAGCTTTCTTT.

This clonotype was recorded many times. The rearrangement joins TRBV29-1 to TRBJ2-1, with 7 bases lining up with TRBD1. Germline V gene lookup returns CDR1 SQVTM and CDR2 ANQGSEA. CDR3 length equals 15 residues. Trimming at V came to 4 bases and at J to 1 base, leaving 7 bases not matched to a gene. This CDR3 reads CSVVTGRWSYNEQFF. CDR3 DNA sequence: TGCAGCGTTGTGACAGGGCGGTGGTCCTACAATGAGCAGTTCTTC.

This clonotype was counted ten times or more. The chain is built from TRBV7-9 and TRBJ1-2; 10 bases agree with TRBD1. The V segment lost 5 bases and the J segment 0 bases; nucleotides outside the gene matches: 15. Germline assignment: CDR1 SEHNR and CDR2 FQNEAQ (reference sequence). This CDR3 spans 19 amino acids. The CDR3 DNA is TGTGCCAGCAGCCTTCAGTCCGGGACAGGGGACCCCGCTAACTATGGCTACACCTTC. Its protein is CASSLQSGTGDPANYGYTF.

This clonotype was counted a few times. This chain uses TRBV5-5 with TRBJ2-7, with D possibly TRBD2 on 6 matching bases. Germline values: CDR1 SGHKS, CDR2 YYEKEE (reference sequence). This CDR3 spans 13 amino acids. V was shortened by 4 bases and J by 6 bases, with 14 bases between the two germline ends. CDR3 sequence (DNA): TGTGCCAGCAGCGAGGGACTCCTCCGCGAGCAGTACTTC. Translating it yields CASSEGLLREQYF.

This clonotype was seen at least ten times. The chain joins TRBV29-1 to TRBJ2-6; tentatively, D is TRBD1 (6 bases). V lost 6 bases and J 0 bases, leaving 12 bases between the germline ends. The CDR3 has 15 amino acids. Germline lookup yields CDR1 SQVTM and CDR2 ANQGSEA. CDR3 DNA: TGCAGCGTCCGACAGGTTCGCTCTGGGGCCAACGTCCTGACTTTC. Encoded protein: CSVRQVRSGANVLTF.

This clonotype was seen many times. The chain couples TRBV9 to TRBJ2-7; D possibly corresponds to TRBD2 (6 bases). CDR1 is SGDLS and CDR2 is YYNGEE in the germline V gene. V was shortened by 0 bases and J by 5 bases, with 9 bases between the two germline ends. CDR3 length: 13 amino acids. CDR3 region: CASSVAGGNEQYF. The CDR3 DNA reads as TGTGCCAGCAGCGTAGCTGGGGGGAACGAGCAGTACTTC.

The chain employs TRBV20-1 and TRBJ2-7; TRBD1 matches 10 bases. The CDR3 is made up of 13 amino acids. The J segment lost 6 bases and the V segment lost 6 bases, leaving 8 bases of the junction unmatched. The germline gives CDR1 DFQATT, CDR2 SNEGSKA (reference sequence). The CDR3 DNA follows: TGCAGTGCCTCCCCGGGACAGGGGCCCGAGCAGTACTTC. It specifies CSASPGQGPEQYF.

This clonotype came up many times. The chain employs TRBV3-1 and TRBJ2-2; D may be TRBD2 (6 bases). The CDR3 sequence is 15 residues long. V was trimmed by 5 bases and J by 0 bases, leaving 10 bases between them. Germline V lookup: CDR1 LGHDT, CDR2 YNNKEL (reference sequence). The CDR3 is CASSTGSSNTGELFF. The CDR3 DNA reads as TGTGCCAGCAGCACCGGGAGCTCGAACACCGGGGAGCTGTTTTTT.

This clonotype came up many times. This chain connects TRBV2 to TRBJ2-1; 7 bases match TRBD1. The V gene's germline CDR1 is SNHLY and CDR2 FYNNEI. This CDR3 contains 16 residues. V gave up 6 bases and J gave up 0 bases; unmatched junction bases: 8. CDR3 nucleotides: TGTGCCAGCAGAGCCACAGGGGAAAGCTCCTACAATGAGCAGTTCTTC. Translating it yields CASRATGESSYNEQFF.

This clonotype is categorized as medium-sized. This chain uses TRBV27 with TRBJ2-5; 8 bases match TRBD1. The CDR3 contains 13 residues. J lost 4 bases, V lost 6 bases, and 4 bases had no gene match. CDR1 is MNHEY and CDR2 is SMNVEV in the germline V gene (reference sequence). The CDR3 DNA reads as TGTGCCAGCAGACTACAGGGGGTAGAGACCCAGTACTTC. Protein sequence: CASRLQGVETQYF.

This clonotype was counted many times. The chain joins TRBV29-1 to TRBJ2-1; 8 positions match TRBD1. The V gene end was trimmed by 6 bases and the J gene end by 9 bases; junction bases not matched to a gene: 7. CDR1 SQVTM and CDR2 ANQGSEA come from the germline V gene. There are 12 residues in the CDR3. As DNA, the CDR3 is TGCAGCGTCGCCCAGGGGGCGAGTGAGCAGTTCTTC. Its protein is CSVAQGASEQFF.

This clonotype was seen repeatedly, ten times or more. This sequence joins TRBV7-2 and TRBJ1-1; D is unresolved. Germline V lookup: CDR1 SGHTA, CDR2 FQGNSA. The CDR3 contains 13 residues. The ends were cut back, 2 bases at V and 1 base at J, with 5 bases in the middle. CDR3 nucleotides: TGTGCCAGCAGCTTAAACAGGAACACTGAAGCTTTCTTT. Translating it yields CASSLNRNTEAFF. The whole variable domain, remainder taken from reference TRBV7-2 and TRBJ1-1, is GAGVSQSPSNKVTEKGKDVELRCDPISGHTALYWYRQSLGQGLEFLIYFQGNSAPDKSGLPSDRFSAERTGGSVSTLTIQRTQQEDSAVYLCASSLNRNTEAFFGQGTRLTVV.

The chain recombines TRBV7-2 with TRBJ1-6; D is undetermined. This CDR3 has 12 amino acids. The V gene lost 5 bases and the J gene lost 6 bases, with 5 bases spanning the gap. Per the germline V gene, CDR1 is SGHTA and CDR2 is FQGNSA. In nucleotides, the CDR3 is TGTGCCAGCAGCCGTCTTAATTCACCCCTCCACTTT. It yields the protein CASSRLNSPLHF. The full variable domain, its missing parts supplied by reference TRBV7-2 and TRBJ1-6, is GAGVSQSPSNKVTEKGKDVELRCDPISGHTALYWYRQSLGQGLEFLIYFQGNSAPDKSGLPSDRFSAERTGGSVSTLTIQRTQQEDSAVYLCASSRLNSPLHFGNGTRLTVT.

This clonotype has more than one count but fewer than ten. V usage is TRBV7-9 and J usage is TRBJ2-6, with D hard to call. The V end lost 1 base, the J end lost 1 base, and 8 bases lay between the germline ends. The length of the CDR3 is 16 residues. The germline gives CDR1 SEHNR, CDR2 FQNEAQ (reference sequence). Here the CDR3 reads CASSLGLPSGANVLTF. The DNA for the CDR3 is TGTGCCAGCAGCTTAGGACTGCCGTCTGGGGCCAACGTCCTGACTTTC.

This clonotype was counted between two and nine times. V and J are TRBV5-1 and TRBJ1-1; 8 positions agree with TRBD1. The trim removed 3 bases at V and 1 base at J, leaving 5 bases unmatched. There are 15 residues in the CDR3. The germline CDR1 and CDR2 sequences are SGHRS and YFSETQ. The CDR3 loop is CASSSAGTGNTEAFF. In nucleotides, the CDR3 is TGCGCCAGCAGCTCAGCCGGGACAGGGAACACTGAAGCTTTCTTT.